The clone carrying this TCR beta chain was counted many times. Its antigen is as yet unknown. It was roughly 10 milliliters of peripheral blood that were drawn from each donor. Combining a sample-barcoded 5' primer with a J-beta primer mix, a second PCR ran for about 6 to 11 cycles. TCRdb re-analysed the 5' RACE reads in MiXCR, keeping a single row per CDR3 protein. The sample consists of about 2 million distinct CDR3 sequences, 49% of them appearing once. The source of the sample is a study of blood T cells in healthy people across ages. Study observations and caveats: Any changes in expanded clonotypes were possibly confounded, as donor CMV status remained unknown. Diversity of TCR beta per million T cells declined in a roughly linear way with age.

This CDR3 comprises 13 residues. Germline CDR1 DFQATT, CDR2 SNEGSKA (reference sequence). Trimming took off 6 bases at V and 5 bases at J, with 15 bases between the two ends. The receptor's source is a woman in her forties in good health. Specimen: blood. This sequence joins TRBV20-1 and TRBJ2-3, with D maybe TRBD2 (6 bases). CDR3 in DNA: TGCAGTGCCCCGGGACTCGCGGGAGATACGCAGTATTTT. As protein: CSAPGLAGDTQYF.